This entry describes one TCR beta chain. Libraries were prepared by immunoSEQ multiplex PCR; TCRdb keeps only in-frame clonotypes and omits some of them. The table has about 98,000 clones, 90% to 95% seen once. Germline V CDR1 and CDR2: LGHNA, YNFKEQ. The ends were cut back, 0 bases at V and 2 bases at J, with 11 bases in the middle. The CDR3 has 16 residues. The data were taken from a study of OX40 agonist ivuxolimab in advanced cancers. At the level of the study: The patients received ivuxolimab by intravenous route every 2 weeks at 0.01 to 10 mg/kg.

This TCR came from an adult with an advanced solid tumor such as melanoma, head and neck, liver or kidney cancer. The chain recombines TRBV4-2 with TRBJ1-5, with D tentatively TRBD1 (5 bases). This sample comprised CD4+ or CD8+ T cells sorted from blood, obtained in a trial of the OX40 agonist ivuxolimab. In nucleotides, the CDR3 is TGTGCCAGCAGCCAAGATCAGGGCAGGCGCAATCAGCCCCAGCATTTT. The encoded protein is CASSQDQGRRNQPQHF.